This note documents a single T cell receptor beta chain sequence. The protocol was immunoSEQ multiplex PCR, while the TCRdb copy is restricted to in-frame clones and leaves out a portion. Among just under 65,000 clones listed, approximately 95% were seen once. The CDR3 has 15 residues. Germline values: CDR1 SGHNT, CDR2 YYREEE (reference sequence). V lost 0 bases, J lost 6 bases, and 14 bases lay in between. The data stem from a study of brain T cells in children with intractable seizures. The receptor's source is a boy younger than two with focal cortical dysplasia and intractable seizures. The material sequenced was peripheral blood, taken at surgery. The J gene is TRBJ2-3, the V gene TRBV5-4, with a possible D match to TRBD2 (5 bases). Written as DNA, the CDR3 is TGTGCCAGCAGCTTGGCCCTAGCCCCGGGCGATACGCAGTATTTT. It specifies CASSLALAPGDTQYF.